This T cell receptor beta chain came from a study of T cells after yellow fever vaccination. Study-level points and caveats: Clones from primary vaccination mostly reappeared after the booster (roughly 95% CD4, over 85% CD8).

J was trimmed by 7 bases and V by 7 bases; bases with no gene match: 11. Germline CDR1 is MNHNS and CDR2 is SASEGT. This CDR3 is built from 14 residues. Ten or more counts support this clonotype. Antigen: not known. TCRdb itself ran the 5' RACE reads through MiXCR, one entry per CDR3 protein. The table has 200,000 to 300,000 distinct CDR3 sequences, roughly 13% seen once. The V gene is TRBV6-1, the J gene TRBJ2-3, with 7 bases fitting TRBD2. The TCR sequence derives from a man aged 30 to 45 who received the YFV17D yellow fever vaccine. The sequenced sample was CD4+ T cells sorted from PBMCs, obtained 45 days after the yellow fever booster vaccination. CDR3 nucleotides: TGTGCCAGCATCGACGGGGGGAGGGCCTATACGCAGTATTTT. Its translation: CASIDGGRAYTQYF.